The T cell receptor beta chain under discussion was sequenced for a study of CD8+CD57+ T cells in acquired aplastic anemia. Both TCR beta VDJ combination and CDR3 sequence profiling were carried out. Genomic DNA was the template for this profiling. TCRdb reanalysed the reads using MiXCR and keeps one entry per CDR3 protein. The table has some 200,000 distinct CDR3 sequences, under 55% seen once; the top ten hold nearly 20%. This clonotype was seen ten or more times. Its target is not known. V was shortened by 1 base and J by 0 bases, with 11 bases between the two germline ends. The length of the CDR3 is 16 residues. CDR1 is SGHVS, CDR2 FQNEAQ, per germline. The authors sequenced patients whose flow cytometry had shown CD8+CD57+ cell expansion. At the time of blood sampling, patients had not yet received any therapy. Study results and limitations: Patients versus controls showed no significant CD8+ Simpson's diversity difference.

This chain joins TRBV7-8 and TRBJ2-3; tentatively, D is TRBD2 (5 bases). The sample was sorted CD4+, CD8+, or CD8+CD57+ T cells (not recorded which) from PBMCs. This clonotype originated in a human donor with aplastic anemia. The CDR3 bases are TGTGCCAGCAGCTTAGGGGTTCGGGAAAGCACAGATACGCAGTATTTT. Translated, it gives CASSLGVRESTDTQYF.